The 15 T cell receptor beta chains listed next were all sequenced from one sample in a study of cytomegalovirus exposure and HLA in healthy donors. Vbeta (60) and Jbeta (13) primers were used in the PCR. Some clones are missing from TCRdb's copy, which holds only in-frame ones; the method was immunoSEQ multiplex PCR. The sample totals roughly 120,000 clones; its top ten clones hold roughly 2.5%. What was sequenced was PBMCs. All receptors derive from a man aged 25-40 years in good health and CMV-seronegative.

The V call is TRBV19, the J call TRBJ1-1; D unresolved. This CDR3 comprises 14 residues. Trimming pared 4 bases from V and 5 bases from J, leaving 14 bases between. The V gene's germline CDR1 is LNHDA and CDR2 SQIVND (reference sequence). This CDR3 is CASSRSGDGTEAFF. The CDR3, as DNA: TGTGCCAGTAGTAGATCCGGGGATGGGACTGAAGCTTTCTTT.

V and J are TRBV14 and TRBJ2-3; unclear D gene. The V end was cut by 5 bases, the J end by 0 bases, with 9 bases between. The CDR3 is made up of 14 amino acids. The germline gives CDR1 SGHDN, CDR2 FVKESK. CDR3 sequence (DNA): TGTGCCAGCAGCGAACAGCCTAGCACAGATACGCAGTATTTT. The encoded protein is CASSEQPSTDTQYF.

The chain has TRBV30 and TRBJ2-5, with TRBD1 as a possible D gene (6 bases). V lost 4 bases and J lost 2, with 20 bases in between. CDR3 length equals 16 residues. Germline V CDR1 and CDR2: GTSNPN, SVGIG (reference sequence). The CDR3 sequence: CAWNPGQQRAQETQYF. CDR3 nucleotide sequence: TGTGCCTGGAATCCCGGACAGCAAAGGGCGCAAGAGACCCAGTACTTC.

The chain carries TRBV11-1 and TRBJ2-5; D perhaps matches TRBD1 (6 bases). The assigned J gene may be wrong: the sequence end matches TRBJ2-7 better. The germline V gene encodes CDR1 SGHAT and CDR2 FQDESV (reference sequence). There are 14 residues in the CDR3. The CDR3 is CASSLEGDPHEQYF. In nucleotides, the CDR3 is TGTGCCAGCAGCTTAGAGGGGGATCCCCACGAGCAGTACTTC.

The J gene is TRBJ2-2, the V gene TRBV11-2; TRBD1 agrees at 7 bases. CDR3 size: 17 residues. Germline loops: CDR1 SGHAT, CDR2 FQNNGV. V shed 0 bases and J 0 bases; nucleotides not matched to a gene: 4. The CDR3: CASSLDPDRTNTGELFF. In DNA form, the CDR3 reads TGTGCCAGCAGCTTAGACCCGGACAGGACGAACACCGGGGAGCTGTTTTTT.

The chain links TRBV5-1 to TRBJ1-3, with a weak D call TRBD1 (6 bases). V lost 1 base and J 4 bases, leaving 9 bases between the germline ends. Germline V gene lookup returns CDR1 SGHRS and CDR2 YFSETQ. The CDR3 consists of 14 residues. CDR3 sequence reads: CASSLTGFGNTIYF. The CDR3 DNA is TGCGCCAGCAGCTTGACAGGGTTCGGAAACACCATATATTTT.

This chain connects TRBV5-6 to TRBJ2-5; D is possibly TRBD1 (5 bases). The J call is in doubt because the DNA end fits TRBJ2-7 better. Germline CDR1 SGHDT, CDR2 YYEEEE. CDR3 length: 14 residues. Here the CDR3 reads CASSWRQRSYEQYF. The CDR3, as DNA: TGTGCCAGCAGCTGGAGACAGAGATCCTACGAGCAGTACTTC.

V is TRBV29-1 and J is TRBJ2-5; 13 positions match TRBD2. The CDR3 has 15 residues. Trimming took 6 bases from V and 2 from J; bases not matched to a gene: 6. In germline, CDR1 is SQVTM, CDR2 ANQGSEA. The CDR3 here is CSVARTSGSQETQYF. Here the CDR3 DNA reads TGCAGCGTCGCAAGGACTAGCGGGAGTCAAGAGACCCAGTACTTC.

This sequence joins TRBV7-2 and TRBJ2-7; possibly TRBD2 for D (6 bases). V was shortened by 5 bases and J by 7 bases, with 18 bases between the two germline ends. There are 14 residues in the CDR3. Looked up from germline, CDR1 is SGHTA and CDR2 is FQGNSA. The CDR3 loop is CASSQGGGDWEQYF. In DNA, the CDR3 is TGTGCCAGCAGCCAGGGAGGAGGGGATTGGGAGCAGTACTTC.

CDR3 sequence reads: CASSEGGLGAAITDTQYF. DNA for the CDR3: TGTGCCAGCAGTGAAGGGGGTCTGGGGGCGGCGATCACAGATACGCAGTATTTT. The chain carries TRBV2 and TRBJ2-3; possibly TRBD1 for D (6 bases). CDR3 size: 18 residues. V lost 1 base, J lost 2 bases, and 19 bases lay in between. The germline V gene has CDR1 SNHLY and CDR2 FYNNEI.

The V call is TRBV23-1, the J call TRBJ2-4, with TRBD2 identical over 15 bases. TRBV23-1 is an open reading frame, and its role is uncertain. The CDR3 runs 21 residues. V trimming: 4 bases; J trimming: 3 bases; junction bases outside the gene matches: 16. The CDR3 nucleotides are TGCGCCAGCAGTCCTATTGGACTAGCGGGAGGGCCTATCGGAGTCAAAAACATTCAGTACTTC. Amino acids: CASSPIGLAGGPIGVKNIQYF.

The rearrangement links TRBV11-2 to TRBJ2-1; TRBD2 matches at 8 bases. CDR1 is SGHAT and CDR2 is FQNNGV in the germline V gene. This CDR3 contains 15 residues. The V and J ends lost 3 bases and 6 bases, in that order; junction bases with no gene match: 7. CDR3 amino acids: CASSFLLAVGNEQFF. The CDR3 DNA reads TGTGCCAGCAGCTTTTTACTAGCGGTTGGCAATGAGCAGTTCTTC.

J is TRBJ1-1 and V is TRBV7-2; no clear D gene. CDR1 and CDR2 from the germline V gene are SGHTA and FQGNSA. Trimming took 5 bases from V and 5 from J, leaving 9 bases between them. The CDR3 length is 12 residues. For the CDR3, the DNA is TGTGCCAGCAGCCTCGACGGGACTGAAGCTTTCTTT. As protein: CASSLDGTEAFF.

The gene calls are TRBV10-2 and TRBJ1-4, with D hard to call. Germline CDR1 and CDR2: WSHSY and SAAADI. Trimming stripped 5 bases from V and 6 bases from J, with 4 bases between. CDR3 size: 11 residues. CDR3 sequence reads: CASSFDEKLFF. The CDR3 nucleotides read TGCGCCAGCAGTTTCGATGAAAAACTGTTTTTT.

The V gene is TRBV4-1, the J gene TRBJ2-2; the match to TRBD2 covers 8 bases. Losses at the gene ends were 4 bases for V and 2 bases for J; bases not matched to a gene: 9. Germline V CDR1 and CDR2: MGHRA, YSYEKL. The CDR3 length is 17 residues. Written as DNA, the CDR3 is TGCGCCAGCAGCCTCAGCCTAGCGGGTTTCAACACCGGGGAGCTGTTTTTT. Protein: CASSLSLAGFNTGELFF.